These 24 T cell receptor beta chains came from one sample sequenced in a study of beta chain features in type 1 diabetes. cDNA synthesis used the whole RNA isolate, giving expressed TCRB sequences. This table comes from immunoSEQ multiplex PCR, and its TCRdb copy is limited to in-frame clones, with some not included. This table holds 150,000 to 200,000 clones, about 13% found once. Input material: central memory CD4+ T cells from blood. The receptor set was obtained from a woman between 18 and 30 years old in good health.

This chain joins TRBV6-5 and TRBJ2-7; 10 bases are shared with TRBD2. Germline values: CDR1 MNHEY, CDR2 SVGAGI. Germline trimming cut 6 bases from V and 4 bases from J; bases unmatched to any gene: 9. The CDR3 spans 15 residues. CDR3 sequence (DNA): TGTGCCAGCAGCCAACCTAGCGGGAGTATGTACGAGCAGTACTTC. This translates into CASSQPSGSMYEQYF.

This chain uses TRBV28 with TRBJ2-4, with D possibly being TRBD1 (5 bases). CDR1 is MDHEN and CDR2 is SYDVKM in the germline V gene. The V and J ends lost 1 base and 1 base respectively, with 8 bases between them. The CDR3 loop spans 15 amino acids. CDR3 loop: CASSLLAGAKNIQYF. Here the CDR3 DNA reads TGTGCCAGCAGTTTATTGGCAGGGGCCAAAAACATTCAGTACTTC.

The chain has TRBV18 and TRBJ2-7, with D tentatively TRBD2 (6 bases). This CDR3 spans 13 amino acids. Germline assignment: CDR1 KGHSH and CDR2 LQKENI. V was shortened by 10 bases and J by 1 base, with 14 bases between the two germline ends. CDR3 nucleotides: TGTGCCACCACCTCGGGACTTTCCTACGAGCAGTACTTC. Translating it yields CATTSGLSYEQYF.

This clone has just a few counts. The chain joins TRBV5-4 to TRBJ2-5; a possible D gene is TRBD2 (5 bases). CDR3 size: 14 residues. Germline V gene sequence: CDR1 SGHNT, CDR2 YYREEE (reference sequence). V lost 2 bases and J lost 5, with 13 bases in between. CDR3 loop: CASSFSPTGETQYF. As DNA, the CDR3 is TGTGCCAGCAGCTTCTCCCCCACGGGGGAGACCCAGTACTTC.

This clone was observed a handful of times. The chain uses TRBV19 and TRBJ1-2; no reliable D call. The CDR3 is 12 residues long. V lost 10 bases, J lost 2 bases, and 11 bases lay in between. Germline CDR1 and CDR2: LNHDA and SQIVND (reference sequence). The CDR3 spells CATKRENYGYTF. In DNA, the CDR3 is TGTGCCACCAAACGGGAGAACTATGGCTACACCTTC.

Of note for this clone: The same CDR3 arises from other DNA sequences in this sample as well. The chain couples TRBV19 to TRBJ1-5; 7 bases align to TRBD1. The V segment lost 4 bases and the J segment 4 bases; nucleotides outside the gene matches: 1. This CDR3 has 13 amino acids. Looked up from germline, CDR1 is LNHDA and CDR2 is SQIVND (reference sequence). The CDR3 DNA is TGTGCCAGTAGTACGGGACAGAATCAGCCCCAGCATTTT. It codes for CASSTGQNQPQHF.

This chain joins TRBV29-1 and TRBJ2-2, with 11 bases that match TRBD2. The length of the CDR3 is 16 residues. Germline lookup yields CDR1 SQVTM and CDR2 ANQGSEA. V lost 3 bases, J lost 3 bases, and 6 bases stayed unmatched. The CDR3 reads CSVDRSGRADTGELFF. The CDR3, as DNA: TGCAGCGTTGACCGTAGCGGGAGGGCCGACACCGGGGAGCTGTTTTTT.

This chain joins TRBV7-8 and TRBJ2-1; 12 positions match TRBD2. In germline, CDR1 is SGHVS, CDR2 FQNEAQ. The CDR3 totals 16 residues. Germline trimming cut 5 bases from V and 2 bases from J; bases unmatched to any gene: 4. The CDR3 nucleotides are TGTGCCAGCAGCCGAGCTAGCGGGAGGGCCTACAATGAGCAGTTCTTC. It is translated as CASSRASGRAYNEQFF.

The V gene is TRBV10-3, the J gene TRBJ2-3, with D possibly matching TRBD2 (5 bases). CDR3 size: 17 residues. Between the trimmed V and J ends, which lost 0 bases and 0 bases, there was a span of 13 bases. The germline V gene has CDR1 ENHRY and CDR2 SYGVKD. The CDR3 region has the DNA TGTGCCATCAGTGAGTCGACTCGGGGAATTAGCACAGATACGCAGTATTTT. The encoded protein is CAISESTRGISTDTQYF.

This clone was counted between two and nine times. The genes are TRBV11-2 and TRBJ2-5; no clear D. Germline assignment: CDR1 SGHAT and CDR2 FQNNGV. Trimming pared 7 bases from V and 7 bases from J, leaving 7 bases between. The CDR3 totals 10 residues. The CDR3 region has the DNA TGTGCCAGCACCTACGGGACCCAGTACTTC. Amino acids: CASTYGTQYF.

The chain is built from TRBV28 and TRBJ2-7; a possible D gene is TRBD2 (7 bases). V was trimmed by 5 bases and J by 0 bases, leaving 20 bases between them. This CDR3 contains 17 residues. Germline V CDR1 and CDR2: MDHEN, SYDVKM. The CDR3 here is CASSRNRGRAFSYEQYF. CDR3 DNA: TGTGCCAGCAGTCGAAATAGGGGGAGGGCTTTCTCCTACGAGCAGTACTTC. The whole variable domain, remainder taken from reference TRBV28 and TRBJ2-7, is DVKVTQSSRYLVKRTGEKVFLECVQDMDHENMFWYRQDPGLGLRLIYFSYDVKMKEKGDIPEGYSVSREKKERFSLILESASTNQTSMYLCASSRNRGRAFSYEQYFGPGTRLTVT.

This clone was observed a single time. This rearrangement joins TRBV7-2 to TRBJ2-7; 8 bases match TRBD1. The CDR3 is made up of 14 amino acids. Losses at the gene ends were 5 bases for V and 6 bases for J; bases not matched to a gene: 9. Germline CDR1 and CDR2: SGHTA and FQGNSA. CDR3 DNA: TGTGCCAGCAGCCGATGGGACAGGTCTACCGAGCAGTACTTC. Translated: CASSRWDRSTEQYF.

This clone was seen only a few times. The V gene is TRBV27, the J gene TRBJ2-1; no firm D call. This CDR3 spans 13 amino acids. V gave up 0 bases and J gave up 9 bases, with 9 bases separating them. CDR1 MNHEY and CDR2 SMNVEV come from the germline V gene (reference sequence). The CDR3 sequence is CASSLSRMSEQFF. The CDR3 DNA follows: TGTGCCAGCAGTTTATCGAGAATGAGTGAGCAGTTCTTC.

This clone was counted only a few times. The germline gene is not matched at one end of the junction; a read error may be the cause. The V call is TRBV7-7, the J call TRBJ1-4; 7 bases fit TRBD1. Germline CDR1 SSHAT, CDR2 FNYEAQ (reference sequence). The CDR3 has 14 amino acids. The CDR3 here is CASSPDRANEKLFF. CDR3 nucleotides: TGTGCTAGCAGCCCTGACAGGGCCAATGAAAAACTGTTTTTT.

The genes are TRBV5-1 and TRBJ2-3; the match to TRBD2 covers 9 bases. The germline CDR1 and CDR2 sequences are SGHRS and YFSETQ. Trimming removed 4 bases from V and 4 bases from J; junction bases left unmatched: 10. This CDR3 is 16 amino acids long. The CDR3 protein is CASSPHSGRYADTQYF. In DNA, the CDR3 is TGCGCCAGCAGCCCCCATAGCGGGAGATACGCAGATACGCAGTATTTT.

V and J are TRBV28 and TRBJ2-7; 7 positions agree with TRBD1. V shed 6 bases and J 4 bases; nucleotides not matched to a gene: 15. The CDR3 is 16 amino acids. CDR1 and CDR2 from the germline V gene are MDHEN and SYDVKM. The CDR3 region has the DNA TGTGCCAGCAGCCAGGCGCACAGGGGAGATCAATACGAGCAGTACTTC. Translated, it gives CASSQAHRGDQYEQYF.

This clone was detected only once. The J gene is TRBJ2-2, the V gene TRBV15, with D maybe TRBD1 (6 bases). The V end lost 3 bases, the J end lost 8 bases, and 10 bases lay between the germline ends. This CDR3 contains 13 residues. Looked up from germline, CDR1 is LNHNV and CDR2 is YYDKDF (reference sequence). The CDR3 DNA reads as TGTGCCACCAGCAGGAACGACAGGGGGGAGCTGTTTTTT. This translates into CATSRNDRGELFF.

The CDR3 nucleotides read TGTGCCAGCAGCTTAGTGGGTATGAGCGGGTACTACAATGAGCAGTTCTTC. Translated, it gives CASSLVGMSGYYNEQFF. V usage is TRBV5-6 and J usage is TRBJ2-1; the D gene is possibly TRBD2 (6 bases). The germline V gene has CDR1 SGHDT and CDR2 YYEEEE. The CDR3 has 17 amino acids. V shed 2 bases and J shed 3 bases, with 18 bases lying between them.

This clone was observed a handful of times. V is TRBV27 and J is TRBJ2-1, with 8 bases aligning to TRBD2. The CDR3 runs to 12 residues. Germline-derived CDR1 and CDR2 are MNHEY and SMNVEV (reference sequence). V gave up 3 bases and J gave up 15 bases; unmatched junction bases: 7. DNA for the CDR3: TGTGCCAGCAGTTTCCCGGGGACTAGACTGTTCTTC. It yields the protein CASSFPGTRLFF.

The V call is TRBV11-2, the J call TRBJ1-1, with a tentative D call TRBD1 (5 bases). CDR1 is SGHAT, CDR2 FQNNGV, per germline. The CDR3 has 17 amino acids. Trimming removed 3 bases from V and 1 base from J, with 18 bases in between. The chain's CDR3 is CASSLTVAETANTEAFF. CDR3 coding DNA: TGTGCCAGCAGCTTGACGGTCGCCGAGACAGCGAACACTGAAGCTTTCTTT. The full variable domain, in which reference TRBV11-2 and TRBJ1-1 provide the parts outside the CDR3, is EAGVAQSPRYKIIEKRQSVAFWCNPISGHATLYWYQQILGQGPKLLIQFQNNGVVDDSQLPKDRFSAERLKGVDSTLKIQPAKLEDSAVYLCASSLTVAETANTEAFFGQGTRLTVV.

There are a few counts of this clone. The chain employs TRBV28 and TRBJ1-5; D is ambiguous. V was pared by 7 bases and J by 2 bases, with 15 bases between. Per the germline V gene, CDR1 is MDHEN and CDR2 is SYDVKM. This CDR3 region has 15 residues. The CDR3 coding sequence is TGTGCCAGCACCCCGGGGTGGAGTGGCAATCAGCCCCAGCATTTT. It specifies CASTPGWSGNQPQHF.

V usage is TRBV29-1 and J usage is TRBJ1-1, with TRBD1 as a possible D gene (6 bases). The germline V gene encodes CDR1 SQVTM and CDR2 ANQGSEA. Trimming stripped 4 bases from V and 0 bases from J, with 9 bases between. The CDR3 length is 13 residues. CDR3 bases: TGCAGCGTTGTTGGACAGATGAACACTGAAGCTTTCTTT. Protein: CSVVGQMNTEAFF.

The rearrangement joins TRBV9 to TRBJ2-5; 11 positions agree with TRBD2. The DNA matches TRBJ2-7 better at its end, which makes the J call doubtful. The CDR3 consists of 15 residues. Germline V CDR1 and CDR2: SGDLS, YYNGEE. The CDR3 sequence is CASSPGLAASYEQYF. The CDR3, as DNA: TGTGCCAGCAGCCCGGGACTAGCGGCCTCCTACGAGCAGTACTTC.

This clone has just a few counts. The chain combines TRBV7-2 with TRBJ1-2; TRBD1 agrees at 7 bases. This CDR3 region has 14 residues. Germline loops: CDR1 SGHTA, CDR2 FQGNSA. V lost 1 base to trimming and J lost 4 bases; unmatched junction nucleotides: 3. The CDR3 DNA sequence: TGTGCCAGCAGCTTAGAGGGGGCGTTCTATGGCTACACCTTC. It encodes CASSLEGAFYGYTF.